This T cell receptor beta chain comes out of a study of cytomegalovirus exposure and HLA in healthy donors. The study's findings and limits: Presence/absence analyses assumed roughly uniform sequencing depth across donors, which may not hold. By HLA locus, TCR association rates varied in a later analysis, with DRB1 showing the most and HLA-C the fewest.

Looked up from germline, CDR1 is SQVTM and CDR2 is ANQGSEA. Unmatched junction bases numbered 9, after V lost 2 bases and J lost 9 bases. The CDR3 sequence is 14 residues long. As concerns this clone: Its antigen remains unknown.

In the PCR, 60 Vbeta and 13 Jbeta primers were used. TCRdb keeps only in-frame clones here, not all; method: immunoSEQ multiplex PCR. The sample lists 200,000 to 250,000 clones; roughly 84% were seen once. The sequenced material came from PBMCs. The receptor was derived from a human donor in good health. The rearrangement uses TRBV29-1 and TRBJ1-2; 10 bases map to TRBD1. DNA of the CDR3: TGCAGCGTTGAAAATGAATGGACAGGGGGACGCTACACCTTC. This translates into CSVENEWTGGRYTF. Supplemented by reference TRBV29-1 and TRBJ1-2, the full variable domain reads SAVISQKPSRDICQRGTSLTIQCQVDSQVTMMFWYRQQPGQSLTLIATANQGSEATYESGFVIDKFPISRPNLTFSTLTVSNMSPEDSSIYLCSVENEWTGGRYTFGSGTRLTVV.